A selection of T cell receptor beta chains follows, all from one sample in a study of CD8 T cells in Susac syndrome. TCRdb independently ran MiXCR on the immunoSEQ multiplex PCR reads; one entry per CDR3 protein. The repertoire holds about 200,000 distinct CDR3 sequences, with roughly 96% as singletons. The specimen was CD4+ T cells from PBMCs. These TCRs come from a human donor with multiple sclerosis. The CDR3 runs from the conserved cysteine through the conserved F or W. The D gene is left open where the match is weak. Clone size is shown for a subset of rows, as once, few, many or a class of expanded clone.

D: -
size: -
J: TRBJ1-2
V: TRBV7-8
CDR3: CASSLTNYGYTF
DNA: TGTGCCAGCAGCTTGACAAACTATGGCTACACCTTC

D: TRBD2
size: -
J: TRBJ2-5
V: TRBV2
CDR3: CASGGTSGETQYF
DNA: TGTGCCAGCGGCGGGACTAGTGGTGAGACCCAGTACTTC

D: -
size: -
J: TRBJ2-3
V: TRBV12-3/TRBV12-4
CDR3: CASSEQAGRTDTQYF
DNA: TGTGCCAGCAGCGAGCAAGCGGGCCGAACAGATACGCAGTATTTT

D: TRBD1
size: few
J: TRBJ1-5
V: TRBV6-6
CDR3: CASSSGQGNQPQHF
DNA: TGTGCCAGCAGTTCCGGACAGGGAAATCAGCCCCAGCATTTT

D: TRBD1
size: -
J: TRBJ2-5
V: TRBV29-1
CDR3: CSGDRGRGETQYF
DNA: TGCAGCGGGGACAGGGGGCGCGGAGAGACCCAGTACTTC

D: -
size: -
J: TRBJ1-6
V: TRBV7-6
CDR3: CASSHPGDSPLHF
DNA: TGTGCCAGCAGCCACCCAGGGGATTCACCCCTCCACTTT

D: -
size: -
J: TRBJ2-2
V: TRBV29-1
CDR3: CSSSEGLGGELFF
DNA: TGCAGCTCCTCGGAGGGATTGGGCGGGGAGCTGTTTTTT

D: TRBD2
size: -
J: TRBJ2-7
V: TRBV20-1
CDR3: CSVRRGASYEQYF
DNA: TGCAGTGTTCGGCGGGGGGCCTCCTACGAGCAGTACTTC

D: -
size: few
J: TRBJ2-3
V: TRBV18
CDR3: CASSPPGLSTDTQYF
DNA: TGTGCCAGCTCACCACCGGGGCTAAGCACAGATACGCAGTATTTT

D: -
size: -
J: TRBJ2-6
V: TRBV6-1
CDR3: CASSWTGANVLTF
DNA: TGTGCCAGCAGTTGGACTGGGGCCAACGTCCTGACTTTC

D: -
size: -
J: TRBJ1-1
V: TRBV4-1
CDR3: CASSQVLRGTEAFF
DNA: TGCGCCAGCAGCCAAGTTTTGAGGGGGACTGAAGCTTTCTTT

D: -
size: -
J: TRBJ2-3
V: TRBV15
CDR3: CATSRDDSTDTQYF
DNA: TGTGCCACCAGCAGAGACGACAGCACAGATACGCAGTATTTT

D: -
size: once
J: TRBJ1-1
V: TRBV20-1
CDR3: CSARVWTNTEAFF
DNA: TGCAGTGCTAGAGTCTGGACGAACACTGAAGCTTTCTTT

D: TRBD1
size: -
J: TRBJ1-5
V: TRBV12-3/TRBV12-4
CDR3: CASSLEGTGRQPQHF
DNA: TGTGCCAGCAGTTTAGAGGGGACAGGGAGACAGCCCCAGCATTTT

D: -
size: -
J: TRBJ1-1
V: TRBV30
CDR3: CAWSVLGLTEAFF
DNA: TGTGCCTGGAGTGTACTGGGGTTAACTGAAGCTTTCTTT

D: -
size: -
J: TRBJ2-1
V: TRBV30
CDR3: CAWSPISPEQFF
DNA: TGTGCCTGGAGCCCCATTTCCCCAGAACAGTTCTTC

D: TRBD2
size: once
J: TRBJ2-2
V: TRBV20-1
CDR3: CSASTSGPNTGELFF
DNA: TGCAGTGCTAGCACTAGCGGACCGAACACCGGGGAGCTGTTTTTT

D: -
size: -
J: TRBJ2-1
V: TRBV4-2
CDR3: CASSQDVVGTYNEQFF
DNA: TGTGCCAGCAGCCAAGATGTGGTCGGGACATACAATGAGCAGTTCTTC

D: -
size: -
J: TRBJ2-1
V: TRBV3-1
CDR3: CASSLGRIAGNEQFF
DNA: TGTGCCAGCAGCCTGGGGAGAATCGCGGGCAATGAGCAGTTCTTC

D: -
size: -
J: TRBJ2-5
V: TRBV9
CDR3: CASSVGNQETQYF
DNA: TGTGCCAGCAGCGTAGGAAACCAAGAGACCCAGTACTTC

D: -
size: -
J: TRBJ2-7
V: TRBV30
CDR3: CAWQTGYEQYF
DNA: TGTGCCTGGCAGACGGGATACGAGCAGTACTTC

D: TRBD1
size: -
J: TRBJ1-1
V: TRBV5-4
CDR3: CASSPSQGAVAEAFF
DNA: TGTGCCAGCAGCCCTTCACAGGGGGCGGTCGCTGAAGCTTTCTTT

D: TRBD1
size: -
J: TRBJ2-7
V: TRBV24-1
CDR3: CATSAGQGYYEQYF
DNA: TGTGCCACCAGTGCGGGACAGGGGTATTACGAGCAGTACTTC

D: -
size: -
J: TRBJ2-5
V: TRBV18
CDR3: CASSPIDSQETQYF
DNA: TGTGCCAGCTCACCAATAGACAGCCAAGAGACCCAGTACTTC

D: -
size: -
J: TRBJ1-5
V: TRBV7-8
CDR3: CASSPRRDLSQPQHF
DNA: TGTGCCAGCAGCCCCAGGAGGGACCTCAGTCAGCCCCAGCATTTT

D: TRBD2
size: once
J: TRBJ2-5
V: TRBV20-1
CDR3: CSAPMSGGGETQYF
DNA: TGCAGTGCTCCCATGAGCGGGGGCGGGGAGACCCAGTACTTC

D: -
size: -
J: TRBJ1-3
V: TRBV27
CDR3: CASSRHYGQLVSGNTIYF
DNA: TGTGCCAGCAGCCGCCACTACGGACAGTTGGTCTCTGGAAACACCATATATTTT

D: TRBD1
size: -
J: TRBJ1-2
V: TRBV12-3/TRBV12-4
CDR3: CASRAGTVYGYTF
DNA: TGTGCCAGCAGGGCCGGGACAGTCTATGGCTACACCTTC

D: TRBD2
size: -
J: TRBJ2-1
V: TRBV29-1
CDR3: CSGEGGTSGRNEQFF
DNA: TGCAGCGGCGAAGGGGGGACTAGCGGGAGGAATGAGCAGTTCTTC

D: TRBD1
size: -
J: TRBJ2-1
V: TRBV7-2
CDR3: CASSRDRDEQFF
DNA: TGTGCCAGCAGCCGAGACAGGGATGAGCAGTTCTTC

D: TRBD1
size: -
J: TRBJ1-2
V: TRBV20-1
CDR3: CSGPPQGKNYGYTF
DNA: TGCAGTGGTCCTCCACAGGGGAAGAACTATGGCTACACCTTC

D: -
size: -
J: TRBJ2-7
V: TRBV19
CDR3: CASSIVGLSGNEQYF
DNA: TGTGCCAGTAGTATAGTCGGCTTATCGGGGAACGAGCAGTACTTC

D: -
size: -
J: TRBJ2-7
V: TRBV6-5
CDR3: CASSTRRTDNYPYEQYF
DNA: TGTGCCAGCAGTACTCGAAGGACCGACAACTATCCCTACGAGCAGTACTTC

D: TRBD1
size: few
J: TRBJ1-1
V: TRBV5-1
CDR3: CASSLGGTGNTEAFF
DNA: TGCGCCAGCAGCTTGGGCGGGACAGGGAACACTGAAGCTTTCTTT

D: TRBD2
size: -
J: TRBJ2-1
V: TRBV18
CDR3: CASSPIPGLAGAVYNEQFF
DNA: TGTGCCAGCTCACCCATCCCGGGACTAGCGGGGGCCGTGTACAATGAGCAGTTCTTC

D: TRBD1
size: -
J: TRBJ2-5
V: TRBV29-1
CDR3: CSVRQGEETQYF
DNA: TGCAGCGTACGACAGGGAGAAGAGACCCAGTACTTC

D: -
size: -
J: TRBJ1-2
V: TRBV3-1
CDR3: CASSQVFGGYGYTF
DNA: TGTGCCAGCAGCCAAGTCTTTGGGGGCTATGGCTACACCTTC

D: TRBD2
size: -
J: TRBJ2-4
V: TRBV27
CDR3: CASSLSPTSGSGEDIQYF
DNA: TGTGCCAGCAGTTTATCACCTACTAGCGGGAGTGGGGAGGACATTCAGTACTTC

D: TRBD2
size: -
J: TRBJ2-5
V: TRBV2
CDR3: CASGGDLQETQYF
DNA: TGTGCCAGCGGGGGGGACCTTCAAGAGACCCAGTACTTC

D: -
size: -
J: TRBJ1-1
V: TRBV3-1
CDR3: CASRHTDEAFF
DNA: TGTGCCAGCCGACATACAGACGAAGCTTTCTTT

D: -
size: once
J: TRBJ1-3
V: TRBV29-1
CDR3: CSGRTDGNTIYF
DNA: TGCAGCGGACGGACAGACGGAAACACCATATATTTT

D: -
size: -
J: TRBJ2-7
V: TRBV27
CDR3: CASSFRRGDEQYF
DNA: TGTGCCAGCAGTTTTCGTCGAGGGGACGAGCAGTACTTC

D: -
size: -
J: TRBJ1-1
V: TRBV19
CDR3: CASSGISTGGTEAFF
DNA: TGTGCCAGTAGTGGTATATCCACCGGGGGCACTGAAGCTTTCTTT

D: TRBD1
size: -
J: TRBJ1-1
V: TRBV19
CDR3: CASSVRDRGNTEAFF
DNA: TGTGCCAGTAGTGTCCGGGACAGGGGTAACACTGAAGCTTTCTTT

D: TRBD1
size: -
J: TRBJ2-2
V: TRBV20-1
CDR3: CSASRTGGASGELFF
DNA: TGCAGTGCTTCACGGACAGGGGGCGCGTCAGGGGAGCTGTTTTTT

D: -
size: -
J: TRBJ1-6
V: TRBV9
CDR3: CASSLIDSGSPLHF
DNA: TGTGCCAGCAGCCTAATCGACAGTGGATCACCCCTCCACTTT

D: TRBD1
size: few
J: TRBJ2-3
V: TRBV7-9
CDR3: CASSFSQGADTQYF
DNA: TGTGCCAGCAGCTTCTCACAGGGGGCGGATACGCAGTATTTT

D: -
size: -
J: TRBJ1-6
V: TRBV3-1
CDR3: CASSHRALGENSPLHF
DNA: TGTGCCAGCAGCCACCGAGCGTTAGGGGAAAATTCACCCCTCCACTTT

D: TRBD2
size: -
J: TRBJ2-5
V: TRBV29-1
CDR3: CSVEDHLAGYQETQYF
DNA: TGCAGCGTTGAAGATCACCTAGCGGGGTACCAAGAGACCCAGTACTTC

D: TRBD2
size: -
J: TRBJ2-1
V: TRBV11-2
CDR3: CASSYLRGGTYNEQFF
DNA: TGTGCCAGCAGCTACCTGCGGGGGGGAACGTACAATGAGCAGTTCTTC

D: -
size: -
J: TRBJ2-5
V: TRBV20-1
CDR3: CSASLVRETQYF
DNA: TGCAGTGCTAGTCTAGTGCGGGAGACCCAGTACTTC

D: -
size: -
J: TRBJ1-2
V: TRBV20-1
CDR3: CSARDSGGDRSGKGYTF
DNA: TGCAGTGCTAGAGATTCGGGGGGCGATAGGTCCGGGAAGGGCTACACCTTC

D: TRBD2
size: -
J: TRBJ2-3
V: TRBV9
CDR3: CASSVGLAGGEDTQYF
DNA: TGTGCCAGCAGCGTGGGACTAGCGGGAGGTGAGGATACGCAGTATTTT

D: TRBD1
size: -
J: TRBJ2-7
V: TRBV20-1
CDR3: CSARRGDRSPYEQYF
DNA: TGCAGTGCTAGAAGGGGGGACAGGTCACCCTACGAGCAGTACTTC